The clone carrying this T cell receptor beta chain was found once. The antigen remains unidentified. The V gene's germline CDR1 is LGHDT and CDR2 YNNKEL (reference sequence). CDR3 length: 17 amino acids. Trimming cost V 4 bases and J 0 bases, with 16 bases left between them. The data are from a study of CD8 T cells in Susac syndrome. Study observations and caveats: An acknowledgment was made by the study that its TCR sequencing and HLA analysis involved relatively few individuals.

After extraction with the RNeasy kit, roughly 0.45 to 1 ug of the RNA was reverse transcribed using random hexamers. The TCR beta CDR3 was amplified by immunoSEQ multiplex PCR across 54 Vbeta, 13 Jbeta. TCRdb processed the immunoSEQ multiplex PCR reads anew with MiXCR; each CDR3 protein has one entry. The sample lists under 150,000 distinct CDR3 sequences, around 91% occurring once. Blood CD8+ and CD4+ T cells underwent high-throughput TCR beta sequencing. Source material: CD8+ T cells from PBMCs. This sequence joins TRBV3-1 and TRBJ1-3; D not resolved. This TCR derives from a human donor with multiple sclerosis. Here the CDR3 DNA reads TGTGCCAGCAGCCCCATCGGACGGCGGGTCTCTGGAAACACCATATATTTT. Protein product: CASSPIGRRVSGNTIYF. Full variable domain (remainder filled in from reference TRBV3-1 and TRBJ1-3): DTAVSQTPKYLVTQMGNDKSIKCEQNLGHDTMYWYKQDSKKFLKIMFSYNNKELIINETVPNRFSPKSPDKAHLNLHINSLELGDSAVYFCASSPIGRRVSGNTIYFGEGSWLTVV.